These 27 T cell receptor beta chains came from one sample sequenced in a study of blood T cell repertoires in COVID-19. Clones were sequenced by immunoSEQ multiplex PCR, and TCRdb holds only the in-frame ones, with some missing. The sample consists of 60,000 to 80,000 clones, 75% to 90% of them appearing once. Sequencing was done on a sample of peripheral blood. The receptors were gathered from a woman in her sixties or seventies with COVID-19, enrolled during active disease.

A note on this clone: Sequence at one end of the junction differs from germline and may be a read error. CDR3 nucleotide sequence: TGTGCCAGCACTGAAACCCAAGACAGATACAATGAGCAGTTCTTC. Amino acid sequence: CASTETQDRYNEQFF. V usage is TRBV6-1 and J usage is TRBJ2-1, with a tentative D call TRBD1 (5 bases). The CDR3 spans 15 residues. Germline V gene sequence: CDR1 MNHNS, CDR2 SASEGT.

This clone was seen just once. The chain carries TRBV10-3 and TRBJ2-7, with D possibly TRBD2 on 5 matching bases. With 5 bases removed from V and 2 bases from J, the gap between germline ends came to 19 bases. This CDR3 spans 16 amino acids. CDR1 ENHRY and CDR2 SYGVKD come from the germline V gene. CDR3 sequence (DNA): TGTGCCATCAGTTCTTCTAAGAGCGGAGAAACCTACGAGCAGTACTTC. Translating gives CAISSSKSGETYEQYF.

The genes are TRBV15 and TRBJ2-7; D ambiguous. The ends were cut back, 0 bases at V and 4 bases at J, with 10 bases in the middle. The CDR3 totals 14 residues. CDR1 is LNHNV and CDR2 is YYDKDF in the germline V gene (reference sequence). CDR3: CATSRDLSSYEQYF. CDR3 nucleotides: TGTGCCACCAGCAGAGATCTGAGTAGTTACGAGCAGTACTTC.

J is TRBJ1-3 and V is TRBV11-2, with no clear D. The V end was cut by 5 bases, the J end by 5 bases, with 13 bases between. CDR1 SGHAT and CDR2 FQNNGV come from the germline V gene. The CDR3 loop spans 14 amino acids. The CDR3, as DNA: TGTGCCAGCAGCCTGAGGGCAAGGAGAAACACCATATATTTT. Protein: CASSLRARRNTIYF.

This chain connects TRBV28 to TRBJ1-5, with 7 positions matching TRBD1. With V trimmed by 5 bases and J by 2 bases, 6 bases remained unmatched. Per the germline V gene, CDR1 is MDHEN and CDR2 is SYDVKM. This CDR3 comprises 15 residues. The CDR3 sequence is CASSRRQGGNQPQHF. CDR3 in DNA: TGTGCCAGCAGTCGACGACAGGGTGGCAATCAGCCCCAGCATTTT.

This clone was observed once. The chain uses TRBV6-1 and TRBJ2-7; no reliable D call. V was trimmed by 6 bases and J by 5 bases, leaving 8 bases between them. This CDR3 contains 11 residues. Germline V lookup: CDR1 MNHNS, CDR2 SASEGT. CDR3 region: CASSLPNEQYF. CDR3 sequence (DNA): TGTGCCAGCAGCTTACCTAACGAGCAGTACTTC.

This chain joins TRBV7-9 and TRBJ2-4; TRBD1 agrees at 8 bases. The V and J ends lost 4 bases and 8 bases, in that order; junction bases with no gene match: 7. Germline V gives CDR1 SEHNR, CDR2 FQNEAQ (reference sequence). The CDR3 loop spans 14 amino acids. The CDR3 coding sequence is TGTGCCAGCAGCTCGCCCCACAGGGGGGACATTCAGTACTTC. Its protein is CASSSPHRGDIQYF.

V and J are TRBV5-6 and TRBJ1-5, with 9 bases identical to TRBD1. The CDR3 spans 15 residues. Germline V lookup: CDR1 SGHDT, CDR2 YYEEEE. Losses at the gene ends were 4 bases for V and 2 bases for J; bases not matched to a gene: 4. The CDR3 loop reads CASSRDRVGNQPQHF. DNA for the CDR3: TGTGCCAGCAGCAGGGACAGGGTAGGCAATCAGCCCCAGCATTTT.

The chain recombines TRBV30 with TRBJ2-3; 10 bases are a match to TRBD2. The CDR3 length is 19 residues. Germline values: CDR1 GTSNPN, CDR2 SVGIG (reference sequence). The ends lost 5 bases at V and 0 bases at J; junction bases unmatched: 17. The chain's CDR3 is CAWRYIAGGRGPSTDTQYF. CDR3 nucleotides: TGTGCCTGGCGATACATAGCGGGAGGAAGGGGGCCTAGCACAGATACGCAGTATTTT.

The rearrangement joins TRBV19 to TRBJ1-3; D unresolved. Trimming cost V 11 bases and J 0 bases, with 26 bases left between them. The CDR3 loop spans 18 amino acids. Germline values: CDR1 LNHDA, CDR2 SQIVND (reference sequence). This CDR3 is CASRTFPGLTDSGNTIYF. In DNA, the CDR3 is TGTGCCTCCCGAACTTTCCCCGGACTTACCGACTCTGGAAACACCATATATTTT.

J is TRBJ1-5 and V is TRBV4-2; 8 bases are a match to TRBD1. Trimming at V came to 4 bases and at J to 6 bases, leaving 8 bases not matched to a gene. The CDR3 runs to 15 residues. The germline V gene encodes CDR1 LGHNA and CDR2 YNFKEQ. The CDR3 protein is CASSRLGQGFQPQHF. The CDR3 region has the DNA TGTGCCAGCAGCCGACTCGGACAGGGATTTCAGCCCCAGCATTTT.

The chain links TRBV3-1 (or the pseudogene TRBV3-2) to TRBJ1-1, with D unclear. This CDR3 contains 12 residues. Trimming shortened V by 1 base and J by 8 bases, and 8 bases separated the two germline ends. Germline lookup yields CDR1 LGHDT and CDR2 YNNKEL (reference sequence). The CDR3 spells CASSQAREEAFF. The CDR3 region has the DNA TGTGCCAGCAGCCAAGCCCGGGAGGAAGCTTTCTTT.

The chain's CDR3 is CASSSNLYEQYF. DNA of the CDR3: TGTGCCAGCAGCTCCAATCTATACGAGCAGTACTTC. The V and J genes are TRBV5-4 and TRBJ2-7; no definite D call. This CDR3 has 12 amino acids. V dropped 3 bases and J dropped 4 bases, with 8 bases sitting between them. CDR1 is SGHNT and CDR2 is YYREEE in the germline V gene (reference sequence). Full variable domain (remainder filled in from reference TRBV5-4 and TRBJ2-7): ETGVTQSPTHLIKTRGQQVTLRCSSQSGHNTVSWYQQALGQGPQFIFQYYREEENGRGNFPPRFSGLQFPNYSSELNVNALELDDSALYLCASSSNLYEQYFGPGTRLTVT.

CDR3 in DNA: TGTGCCAGAAAAGGGTCTAGGGACATCACAGATACGCAGTATTTT. Translated: CARKGSRDITDTQYF. V and J are TRBV5-3 and TRBJ2-3, with a weak D call TRBD1 (6 bases). TRBV5-3 has ORF status, its function being uncertain. Trimming took off 6 bases at V and 2 bases at J, with 16 bases between the two ends. The CDR3 totals 15 residues.

This chain connects TRBV12-5 to TRBJ2-1; 14 positions agree with TRBD2. The germline CDR1 and CDR2 sequences are LGHNT and FRNRAP. Trimming cost V 6 bases and J 7 bases; bases outside gene matches: 5. The CDR3 is made up of 15 amino acids. The DNA for the CDR3 is TGTGCTAGTGGGCCGGGACTAGCGGGAGTAAATGAGCAGTTCTTC. This codes for CASGPGLAGVNEQFF.

The chain carries TRBV4-2 and TRBJ2-1, with D unclear. V was shortened by 2 bases and J by 0 bases, with 8 bases between the two germline ends. This CDR3 has 15 amino acids. Germline loops: CDR1 LGHNA, CDR2 YNFKEQ. The CDR3 here is CASSQSASSYNEQFF. As DNA, the CDR3 is TGTGCCAGCAGCCAAAGCGCGAGCTCCTACAATGAGCAGTTCTTC.

The rearrangement links TRBV27 to TRBJ2-2, with no clear D. Germline V lookup: CDR1 MNHEY, CDR2 SMNVEV (reference sequence). V was trimmed by 4 bases and J by 0 bases, leaving 12 bases between them. This CDR3 has 16 amino acids. CDR3 loop: CASSSLLSANTGELFF. The DNA for the CDR3 is TGTGCCAGCAGTTCTCTTTTGTCCGCGAACACCGGGGAGCTGTTTTTT.

The chain links TRBV6-5 to TRBJ1-2, with a possible D match to TRBD1 (5 bases). This CDR3 is built from 13 residues. CDR1 is MNHEY, CDR2 SVGAGI, per germline. V dropped 6 bases and J dropped 7 bases, with 15 bases sitting between them. The CDR3 DNA reads TGTGCCAGCAGGCCGGGGGGATATAGTGGCTACACCTTC. Encoded protein: CASRPGGYSGYTF.

This clone has a handful of counts. The chain combines TRBV6-2 or TRBV6-3 with TRBJ2-1, with a possible D match to TRBD2 (6 bases). The V gene's germline CDR1 is MNHEY and CDR2 SVGEGT. Between the trimmed V and J ends, which lost 5 bases and 0 bases, there was a span of 17 bases. CDR3 length: 17 amino acids. The CDR3 region is CASSTTQSGFSYNEQFF. The DNA of the CDR3 is TGTGCCAGCAGTACCACTCAAAGCGGGTTCTCCTACAATGAGCAGTTCTTC.

The genes are TRBV6-2 or TRBV6-3 and TRBJ1-1; 7 bases map to TRBD1. The CDR3 is made up of 14 amino acids. V lost 3 bases and J lost 7; bases outside the gene matches: 8. Germline values: CDR1 MNHEY, CDR2 SVGEGT. CDR3 protein: CASSYVRGPIEAFF. As DNA, the CDR3 is TGTGCCAGCAGTTATGTAAGGGGGCCGATTGAAGCTTTCTTT.

V is TRBV5-1 and J is TRBJ2-3; 9 bases map to TRBD2. The CDR3 has 14 amino acids. CDR1 is SGHRS, CDR2 YFSETQ, per germline. Unmatched junction bases numbered 4, after V lost 2 bases and J lost 6 bases. The CDR3 protein is CASSFSGSIDTQYF. For the CDR3, the DNA is TGCGCCAGCAGCTTTAGCGGGAGCATTGATACGCAGTATTTT.

CDR3 nucleotide sequence: TGTGCCAGCAGGAGTCGACAGGGGCAAATGAACACTGAAGCTTTCTTT. Translating it yields CASRSRQGQMNTEAFF. The genes are TRBV6-6 and TRBJ1-1, with 8 bases fitting TRBD1. The CDR3 has 16 residues. Germline V gene sequence: CDR1 MNHNY, CDR2 SVGAGI (reference sequence). V lost 6 bases to trimming and J lost 0 bases; unmatched junction nucleotides: 9.

The J gene is TRBJ1-5, the V gene TRBV19; TRBD1 matches at 8 bases. Per the germline V gene, CDR1 is LNHDA and CDR2 is SQIVND (reference sequence). J gave up 5 bases and V 5 bases, and 8 bases lay outside the gene matches. The CDR3 is 15 residues long. CDR3 sequence reads: CASSSDRDPHQPQHF. CDR3 DNA: TGTGCCAGTAGTTCGGACAGGGACCCGCATCAGCCCCAGCATTTT.

The V and J genes are TRBV11-2 and TRBJ1-3, with 8 bases identical to TRBD1. V dropped 3 bases and J dropped 0; count of bases not matched to a gene: 4. The germline gives CDR1 SGHAT, CDR2 FQNNGV. This CDR3 has 16 amino acids. CDR3 region: CASSLGQVSSGNTIYF. CDR3 sequence (DNA): TGTGCCAGCAGCTTGGGACAGGTTAGCTCTGGAAACACCATATATTTT.

This clone has a single count. This rearrangement joins TRBV28 to TRBJ2-3; the match to TRBD2 covers 7 bases. Losses at the gene ends were 3 bases for V and 6 bases for J; bases not matched to a gene: 3. The CDR3 runs 13 residues. From germline, CDR1 is MDHEN and CDR2 SYDVKM. CDR3 loop: CASSFVGRDTQYF. CDR3 nucleotide sequence: TGTGCCAGCAGTTTTGTCGGGAGGGATACGCAGTATTTT.

The chain's CDR3 is CASSMGGSMNEQFF. CDR3 in DNA: TGTGCCAGTAGTATGGGCGGGAGTATGAATGAGCAGTTCTTC. This rearrangement joins TRBV19 to TRBJ2-1, with 7 bases identical to TRBD2. Germline CDR1 reads LNHDA; CDR2 reads SQIVND (reference sequence). Losses at the gene ends were 3 bases for V and 7 bases for J; bases not matched to a gene: 6. The CDR3 is 14 residues long.

The chain links TRBV3-1 (or the pseudogene TRBV3-2) to TRBJ1-5; D gene unclear. V dropped 0 bases and J dropped 0 bases, with 6 bases sitting between them. The CDR3 covers 15 residues. Per germline, CDR1 LGHDT and CDR2 YNNKEL (reference sequence). For the CDR3, the DNA is TGTGCCAGCAGCCAAGACGCGGTTAGCAATCAGCCCCAGCATTTT. This sequence encodes CASSQDAVSNQPQHF.